The 30 T cell receptor beta chains presented below share a single source sample, sequenced in a study of human T cells and chemical hapten exposure. TCRdb re-analysed the RACE reads in MiXCR, keeping a single row per CDR3 protein. This table holds some 79,000 distinct CDR3 sequences, over 6% found once. Time point specified: patch test 1, 2 weeks after DPC sensitization. Stated treatment: therapeutic diphenylcyclopropenone sensitization with weekly scalp DPC. The source was whole blood, collected in connection with sensitization to the hapten diphenylcyclopropenone (DPC). The receptor source for this set is a woman in her twenties or thirties with alopecia areata. Some clones in this sample may be carry-over from other donors' samples.

This clonotype has only a few counts. The chain uses TRBV4-2 and TRBJ2-5, with a possible D match to TRBD2 (6 bases). The CDR3 contains 16 residues. V lost 1 base to trimming and J lost 3 bases, with 15 bases between them. The germline CDR1 and CDR2 sequences are LGHNA and YNFKEQ. Here the CDR3 DNA reads TGTGCCAGCAGCCAAGGACTTTCTGGAGGGGAAGAGACCCAGTACTTC. Its translation is CASSQGLSGGEETQYF.

This clonotype was counted only a few times. J is TRBJ2-3 and V is TRBV7-3; 8 positions agree with TRBD2. Trimming cost V 5 bases and J 4 bases; bases outside gene matches: 5. This CDR3 comprises 14 residues. The germline V gene encodes CDR1 SGHTA and CDR2 FQGTGA. CDR3 nucleotides: TGTGCCAGCAGCGTCACGGGGGGGCCAGATACGCAGTATTTT. It encodes CASSVTGGPDTQYF.

In its sample, this clonotype was seen many times. The V gene is TRBV20-1, the J gene TRBJ2-7, with TRBD1 identical over 9 bases. Per the germline V gene, CDR1 is DFQATT and CDR2 is SNEGSKA (reference sequence). The CDR3 runs to 13 residues. Trimming at V came to 5 bases and at J to 7 bases, leaving 9 bases not matched to a gene. DNA of the CDR3: TGCAGTGCTGGCACAGGGGGCGCGGGGGAGCAGTACTTC. Amino acids: CSAGTGGAGEQYF.

The chain joins TRBV18 to TRBJ1-1, with D tentatively TRBD1 (5 bases). The CDR3 has 15 amino acids. The germline V and J ends were trimmed by 3 bases and 4 bases, with 15 bases remaining between them. Germline values: CDR1 KGHSH, CDR2 LQKENI. CDR3 nucleotide sequence: TGTGCCAGCTCACCCCCGTGGGGGGGAACCACTGAAGCTTTCTTT. The encoded protein is CASSPPWGGTTEAFF.

The chain uses TRBV5-6 and TRBJ2-7, with a weak D call TRBD1 (6 bases). Germline assignment: CDR1 SGHDT and CDR2 YYEEEE. The CDR3 totals 14 residues. Trimming left V 0 bases short and J 2 bases short, with 9 bases between. This CDR3 is CASSLAGTPYEQYF. DNA for the CDR3: TGTGCCAGCAGCTTGGCCGGGACACCCTACGAGCAGTACTTC.

This clonotype was counted only a few times. V gene TRBV5-1 combines with J gene TRBJ1-6; D gene ambiguous. This CDR3 has 14 amino acids. V lost 0 bases and J lost 4, with 5 bases in between. In germline, CDR1 is SGHRS, CDR2 YFSETQ. As DNA, the CDR3 is TGCGCCAGCAGCTTGGACAGTTATAATTCACCCCTCCACTTT. Translated, it gives CASSLDSYNSPLHF.

In its sample, this clonotype was seen a few times. The V call is TRBV29-1, the J call TRBJ2-6; no reliable D call. The germline V gene encodes CDR1 SQVTM and CDR2 ANQGSEA. CDR3 length: 16 amino acids. Trimming shortened V by 6 bases and J by 2 bases, and 17 bases separated the two germline ends. CDR3 protein: CSVALSLEAGANVLTF. CDR3 nucleotides: TGCAGCGTGGCGCTAAGCCTGGAAGCTGGGGCCAACGTCCTGACTTTC. Based on the CDR3 plus reference TRBV29-1 and TRBJ2-6, the full variable domain is SAVISQKPSRDICQRGTSLTIQCQVDSQVTMMFWYRQQPGQSLTLIATANQGSEATYESGFVIDKFPISRPNLTFSTLTVSNMSPEDSSIYLCSVALSLEAGANVLTFGAGSRLTVL.

This clonotype was found many times. The V gene is TRBV15, the J gene TRBJ2-5; 9 nucleotides match TRBD2. The V segment lost 3 bases and the J segment 6 bases; nucleotides outside the gene matches: 11. Per the germline V gene, CDR1 is LNHNV and CDR2 is YYDKDF (reference sequence). This CDR3 contains 16 residues. The CDR3 is CATSRRSGLAWKTQYF. The CDR3 nucleotides are TGTGCCACCAGCAGGCGCTCGGGACTAGCCTGGAAGACCCAGTACTTC.

This chain connects TRBV2 to TRBJ1-5; D perhaps matches TRBD1 (6 bases). CDR3 length equals 15 residues. V was trimmed by 6 bases and J by 6 bases, leaving 18 bases between them. Germline V gene lookup returns CDR1 SNHLY and CDR2 FYNNEI. The CDR3 DNA reads as TGTGCCAGCAGGCCCGGACAGTGGGGCTTTCAGCCCCAGCATTTT. Protein product: CASRPGQWGFQPQHF.

In this sample, this clonotype turned up many times. CDR3 sequence: CASAHRQQETQYF. The CDR3 DNA follows: TGTGCCAGTGCTCATAGACAGCAAGAGACCCAGTACTTC. The gene calls are TRBV19 and TRBJ2-5; maybe TRBD1 (5 bases). Germline loops: CDR1 LNHDA, CDR2 SQIVND (reference sequence). This CDR3 has 13 amino acids. V was pared by 8 bases and J by 2 bases, with 12 bases between. Supplemented by reference TRBV19 and TRBJ2-5, the full variable domain reads DGGITQSPKYLFRKEGQNVTLSCEQNLNHDAMYWYRQDPGQGLRLIYYSQIVNDFQKGDIAEGYSVSREKKESFPLTVTSAQKNPTAFYLCASAHRQQETQYFGPGTRLLVL.

This clonotype has more than one count but fewer than ten. The gene calls are TRBV5-4 and TRBJ2-5; the match to TRBD1 covers 7 bases. Germline V gene lookup returns CDR1 SGHNT and CDR2 YYREEE (reference sequence). The CDR3 is 15 residues long. J lost 3 bases, V lost 3 bases, and 8 bases had no gene match. This CDR3 is CASSSPGQTEETQYF. Here the CDR3 DNA reads TGTGCCAGCAGCTCGCCGGGACAGACCGAAGAGACCCAGTACTTC.

Many counts were recorded for this clonotype. The chain is built from TRBV19 and TRBJ2-1, with 14 bases identical to TRBD2. Germline V gives CDR1 LNHDA, CDR2 SQIVND (reference sequence). The length of the CDR3 is 16 residues. V shed 4 bases, J shed 4 bases, and the junction held 3 bases outside the gene matches. CDR3 nucleotide sequence: TGTGCCAGTAGTAAGACTAGCGGGGGGGCATACAATGAGCAGTTCTTC. Residues: CASSKTSGGAYNEQFF.

The CDR3 loop reads CASSSRQVSDEKLFF. CDR3 bases: TGTGCCAGCAGCTCCCGACAGGTTTCGGATGAAAAACTGTTTTTT. The genes are TRBV13 and TRBJ1-4, with D perhaps TRBD1 (6 bases). The CDR3 is 15 residues long. Trimming took off 4 bases at V and 6 bases at J, with 15 bases between the two ends. From germline, CDR1 is PRHDT and CDR2 FYEKMQ (reference sequence).

The table lists this clonotype with many counts. The CDR3 spells CSARDLVSGSGQFF. CDR3 nucleotide sequence: TGCAGTGCTAGAGATCTCGTCTCAGGGTCTGGGCAGTTCTTC. The genes are TRBV20-1 and TRBJ2-1; maybe TRBD1 (5 bases). V was clipped by 0 bases and J by 12 bases, with 18 bases between them. The CDR3 length is 14 residues. Germline V lookup: CDR1 DFQATT, CDR2 SNEGSKA (reference sequence).

In this sample, this clonotype turned up many times. The rearrangement uses TRBV18 and TRBJ2-6; 7 bases align to TRBD1. The CDR3 covers 19 residues. V was pared by 2 bases and J by 0 bases, with 10 bases of the junction left unmatched. Germline V gene lookup returns CDR1 KGHSH and CDR2 LQKENI. The DNA for the CDR3 is TGTGCCAGCTCACCATTTTTGGGACAGACCTACTCTGGGGCCAACGTCCTGACTTTC. Translated: CASSPFLGQTYSGANVLTF.

In its sample, this clonotype was seen many times. The chain employs TRBV29-1 and TRBJ2-7, with D possibly matching TRBD2 (6 bases). V gave up 7 bases and J gave up 0 bases, with 13 bases separating them. Germline V lookup: CDR1 SQVTM, CDR2 ANQGSEA. The CDR3 sequence is 13 residues long. The CDR3 sequence: CSGWDSISYEQYF. The CDR3 nucleotides are TGCAGCGGCTGGGACTCAATCTCCTACGAGCAGTACTTC.

J is TRBJ1-6 and V is TRBV10-3; D gene ambiguous. The V gene lost 6 bases and the J gene lost 4 bases, with 10 bases spanning the gap. Germline V gene data show CDR1 as ENHRY and CDR2 as SYGVKD. The CDR3 has 14 amino acids. The CDR3: CAIRKREYNSPLHF. The DNA of the CDR3 is TGTGCCATCAGAAAAAGGGAGTATAATTCACCCCTCCACTTT.

The chain has TRBV5-1 and TRBJ2-2; 7 bases are a match to TRBD1. CDR3 length: 15 residues. V shed 0 bases and J 3 bases; nucleotides not matched to a gene: 2. Germline values: CDR1 SGHRS, CDR2 YFSETQ. In DNA form, the CDR3 reads TGCGCCAGCAGCTTGGAAGGGACAGACACCGGGGAGCTGTTTTTT. It translates to CASSLEGTDTGELFF.

This clonotype was detected many times. The chain is built from TRBV3-1 and TRBJ2-3; D unclear. V lost 4 bases and J lost 4, with 12 bases in between. Germline V gene sequence: CDR1 LGHDT, CDR2 YNNKEL (reference sequence). CDR3 length: 14 residues. CDR3 residues: CASSPETLPDTQYF. For the CDR3, the DNA is TGTGCCAGCAGCCCCGAGACCCTGCCAGATACGCAGTATTTT.

Only a few counts were recorded for this clonotype. The chain recombines TRBV7-9 with TRBJ1-1; D gene unclear. The CDR3 is 13 residues long. The V end lost 3 bases, the J end lost 6 bases, and 11 bases lay between the germline ends. The germline V gene has CDR1 SEHNR and CDR2 FQNEAQ (reference sequence). The CDR3 is CASSLRTESEAFF. CDR3 sequence (DNA): TGTGCCAGCAGCTTGCGAACAGAATCTGAAGCTTTCTTT. The complete variable domain, with remaining parts taken from reference TRBV7-9 and TRBJ1-1, reads DTGVSQNPRHKITKRGQNVTFRCDPISEHNRLYWYRQTLGQGPEFLTYFQNEAQLEKSRLLSDRFSAERPKGSFSTLEIQRTEQGDSAMYLCASSLRTESEAFFGQGTRLTVV.

This clonotype came up many times. The genes are TRBV11-2 and TRBJ1-1, with D perhaps TRBD1 (5 bases). The V and J ends lost 5 bases and 5 bases respectively, with 15 bases between them. This CDR3 spans 14 amino acids. CDR1 and CDR2 (germline): SGHAT, FQNNGV. CDR3 sequence reads: CASSLSTRGTEAFF. The CDR3 coding sequence is TGTGCCAGCAGCCTATCTACCCGGGGGACTGAAGCTTTCTTT.

This clonotype was counted ten times or more. This sequence joins TRBV10-3 and TRBJ2-2, with D perhaps matching TRBD2 (5 bases). Trimming took off 10 bases at V and 2 bases at J, with 11 bases between the two ends. Germline CDR1 is ENHRY and CDR2 is SYGVKD. The CDR3 runs 13 residues. CDR3 residues: CATTGSNTGELFF. DNA for the CDR3: TGTGCCACCACGGGGTCTAACACCGGGGAGCTGTTTTTT.

This clonotype appeared many times. This chain links TRBV12-3 or TRBV12-4 with TRBJ2-3; possibly TRBD2 for D (6 bases). Trimming cost V 4 bases and J 2 bases, with 10 bases left between them. The CDR3 sequence is 14 residues long. The CDR3 reads CASSSSSATDTQYF. The DNA of the CDR3 is TGTGCCAGCAGTTCGTCTAGCGCCACAGATACGCAGTATTTT.

This clonotype was seen only a few times. The gene calls are TRBV3-1 and TRBJ1-2; D is unresolved. Per the germline V gene, CDR1 is LGHDT and CDR2 is YNNKEL (reference sequence). The CDR3 sequence is 13 residues long. V gave up 4 bases and J gave up 2 bases, with 8 bases separating them. CDR3 loop: CASSPHSNYGYTF. CDR3 DNA: TGTGCCAGCAGCCCTCACAGCAACTATGGCTACACCTTC.

The sample holds many counts of this clonotype. The rearrangement uses TRBV2 and TRBJ1-5, with D maybe TRBD1 (6 bases). Trimming took 8 bases from V and 2 from J, leaving 13 bases between them. The CDR3 has 14 residues. In germline, CDR1 is SNHLY, CDR2 FYNNEI. DNA for the CDR3: TGTGCCAGCCGGAGGGGGGGGGGCAATCAGCCCCAGCATTTT. Translation gives CASRRGGGNQPQHF.

This clonotype was seen repeatedly, ten times or more. The gene calls are TRBV5-6 and TRBJ1-6, with D perhaps matching TRBD1 (5 bases). Deletions cut 3 bases from V and 12 bases from J, with 19 bases between. This CDR3 is built from 15 residues. Per germline, CDR1 SGHDT and CDR2 YYEEEE. CDR3 residues: CASSWGTLIQGPLHF. Here the CDR3 DNA reads TGTGCCAGCAGCTGGGGGACGTTAATTCAGGGACCCCTCCACTTT.

This clonotype was seen at least ten times. The V call is TRBV7-2, the J call TRBJ1-6, with D perhaps TRBD1 (5 bases). This CDR3 region has 15 residues. V lost 2 bases and J 6 bases, leaving 11 bases between the germline ends. The germline V gene encodes CDR1 SGHTA and CDR2 FQGNSA. As DNA, the CDR3 is TGTGCCAGCAGCTTAAGACAGACACCTAATTCACCCCTCCACTTT. Its translation is CASSLRQTPNSPLHF.

This clonotype was seen repeatedly, ten times or more. The chain links TRBV10-3 to TRBJ2-5; the D gene is possibly TRBD2 (7 bases). The CDR3 sequence is 11 residues long. Germline values: CDR1 ENHRY, CDR2 SYGVKD. The V end was cut by 8 bases, the J end by 9 bases, with 13 bases between. The CDR3 loop is CAIGGAGAQYF. The CDR3 region has the DNA TGTGCCATCGGGGGGGCCGGGGCCCAGTACTTC.

The chain uses TRBV30 and TRBJ1-5; D might be TRBD1 (5 bases). The germline V gene encodes CDR1 GTSNPN and CDR2 SVGIG (reference sequence). Trimming cost V 4 bases and J 3 bases, with 13 bases left between them. The CDR3 totals 14 residues. The chain's CDR3 is CAWTTGTANQPQHF. The CDR3 DNA follows: TGTGCCTGGACCACCGGGACGGCCAATCAGCCCCAGCATTTT.

V and J are TRBV19 and TRBJ2-1, with 7 bases aligning to TRBD1. The CDR3 totals 15 residues. Germline CDR1 and CDR2: LNHDA and SQIVND (reference sequence). Trimming took 6 bases from V and 0 from J; bases not matched to a gene: 5. CDR3 in DNA: TGTGCCAGTAGCGGACAGGCCTTCTCCTACAATGAGCAGTTCTTC. It specifies CASSGQAFSYNEQFF.